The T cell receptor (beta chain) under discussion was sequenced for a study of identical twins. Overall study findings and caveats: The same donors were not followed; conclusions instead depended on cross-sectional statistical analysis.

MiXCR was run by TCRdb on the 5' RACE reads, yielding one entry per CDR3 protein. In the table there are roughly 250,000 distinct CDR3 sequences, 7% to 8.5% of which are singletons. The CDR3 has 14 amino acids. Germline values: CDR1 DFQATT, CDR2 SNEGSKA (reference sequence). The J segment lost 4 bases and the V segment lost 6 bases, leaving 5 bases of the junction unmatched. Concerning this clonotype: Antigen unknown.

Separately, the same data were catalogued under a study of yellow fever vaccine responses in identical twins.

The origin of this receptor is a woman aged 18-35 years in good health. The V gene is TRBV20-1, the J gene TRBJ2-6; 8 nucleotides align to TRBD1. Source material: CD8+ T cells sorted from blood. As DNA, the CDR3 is TGCAGTGCGGACAGGGCTGCAGGGGCCAACGTCCTGACTTTC. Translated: CSADRAAGANVLTF.